These T cell receptor beta chains were read from a single sample in a study of blood T cell repertoires in COVID-19. Using immunoSEQ multiplex PCR, the repertoire was profiled, and TCRdb retains in-frame clones only, with some absent. The repertoire holds fewer than 300,000 clones, roughly 90% seen once, with approximately 2.1% in the top ten. Sequencing was done on a sample of peripheral blood. The source of these receptors is a woman aged 30 to 39 with COVID-19, enrolled during active disease. CDR3s include the opening cysteine and the closing phenylalanine or tryptophan. D genes are given only for firm matches. Expanded clones get a size class; other rows say once, few or many, or leave the size out.

14	NA	TRBV10-3	TRBJ2-1	TRBD2	CAISLAGSYNEQFF	TGTGCCATCAGTTTAGCGGGGTCCTACAATGAGCAGTTCTTC
15	NA	TRBV5-1	TRBJ1-2	TRBD1	CASSLAQGAGYGYTF	TGCGCCAGCAGCTTGGCTCAGGGGGCTGGCTATGGCTACACCTTC
15	NA	TRBV11-2	TRBJ2-2	NA	CASSQAGARTGELFF	TGTGCCAGCAGCCAGGCGGGGGCCCGGACCGGGGAGCTGTTTTTT
15	NA	TRBV6-5	TRBJ1-3	NA	CASSYSFGSGNTIYF	TGTGCCAGCAGTTACTCCTTCGGCTCTGGAAACACCATATATTTT
16	NA	TRBV19	TRBJ1-1	TRBD1	CASSDGTGGRVTEAFF	TGTGCCAGTAGTGACGGGACAGGGGGGAGGGTAACTGAAGCTTTCTTT
17	NA	TRBV28	TRBJ2-1	TRBD1	CASSLWVGTGGKNEQFF	TGTGCCAGCAGTTTATGGGTGGGGACAGGGGGTAAAAATGAGCAGTTCTTC
17	NA	TRBV5-6	TRBJ2-2	TRBD1	CASSPGQAPGYTGELFF	TGTGCCAGCAGCCCTGGACAGGCCCCGGGGTACACCGGGGAGCTGTTTTTT
17	NA	TRBV2	TRBJ2-6	NA	CASSEAARSYGANVLTF	TGTGCCAGCAGTGAAGCTGCCCGGTCGTACGGGGCCAACGTCCTGACTTTC
16	NA	TRBV18	TRBJ2-1	TRBD2	CASSPRQREYYNEQFF	TGTGCCAGCTCACCACGGCAGCGGGAATACTACAATGAGCAGTTCTTC
13	NA	TRBV12-3/TRBV12-4	TRBJ2-5	NA	CASQGSGEETQYF	TGTGCCAGCCAGGGATCTGGGGAAGAGACCCAGTACTTC
16	once	TRBV6-6	TRBJ2-3	TRBD2	CASSRLAVMSTDTQYF	TGTGCCAGCAGTCGACTAGCGGTCATGAGCACAGATACGCAGTATTTT
14	NA	TRBV30	TRBJ1-5	NA	CAWAPGGPNQPQHF	TGTGCCTGGGCCCCGGGGGGCCCTAATCAGCCCCAGCATTTT
22	NA	TRBV7-4	TRBJ2-3	TRBD1	CASSFRNTGTGGKEIRTDTQYF	TGTGCCAGCAGCTTTCGTAATACCGGGACAGGGGGAAAGGAGATAAGGACAGATACGCAGTATTTT
15	NA	TRBV6-5	TRBJ2-1	TRBD2	CASSFRTSGDNEQFF	TGTGCCAGCAGTTTTCGGACTAGCGGGGACAATGAGCAGTTCTTC
18	NA	TRBV10-3	TRBJ2-1	NA	CAISHRTAGSLSYNEQFF	TGTGCCATCAGTCACCGGACTGCAGGCTCTCTTTCTTACAATGAGCAGTTCTTC
16	NA	TRBV15	TRBJ1-6	NA	CATRRGGFNYNSPLHF	TGTGCCACCAGACGGGGGGGGTTCAACTATAATTCACCCCTCCACTTT
14	NA	TRBV5-4	TRBJ1-2	TRBD1	CASSLQGAPGGYTF	TGTGCCAGCAGCCTTCAGGGGGCTCCGGGTGGCTACACCTTC
15	once	TRBV24-1	TRBJ1-4	NA	CATSGRGGTNEKLFF	TGTGCCACCAGTGGAAGGGGAGGAACTAATGAAAAACTGTTTTTT
13	NA	TRBV27	TRBJ2-7	NA	CASTGTLSGEQYF	TGTGCCAGCACTGGGACATTGTCCGGAGAGCAGTACTTC
15	NA	TRBV28	TRBJ2-3	TRBD2	CASSRSGSGTDTQYF	TGTGCCAGCAGTCGGAGCGGGAGCGGCACAGATACGCAGTATTTT
17	NA	TRBV5-6	TRBJ2-5	NA	CASSLIVGGGPRETQYF	TGTGCCAGCAGCTTGATCGTAGGGGGAGGGCCCCGGGAGACCCAGTACTTC
15	NA	TRBV30	TRBJ2-1	TRBD1	CAWSGGTGAHNEQFF	TGTGCCTGGAGTGGAGGGACAGGGGCACACAATGAGCAGTTCTTC
18	NA	TRBV19	TRBJ2-1	TRBD2	CASSPPFASGSSYNEQFF	TGTGCCAGTAGTCCCCCGTTTGCGAGCGGGAGTTCCTACAATGAGCAGTTCTTC
14	NA	TRBV28	TRBJ1-4	NA	CASSPRQVLEKLFF	TGTGCCAGCAGCCCCAGACAGGTTCTGGAAAAACTGTTTTTT
17	NA	TRBV9	TRBJ2-1	TRBD2	CASSVGLAGGAVREQFF	TGTGCCAGCAGCGTAGGGTTAGCGGGAGGGGCTGTTAGGGAGCAGTTCTTC
15	NA	TRBV6-5	TRBJ2-7	NA	CASTLDSPFSYEQYF	TGTGCCAGCACCCTCGACAGCCCCTTCTCCTACGAGCAGTACTTC
15	NA	TRBV5-1	TRBJ1-5	NA	CASSLLGANNQPQHF	TGCGCCAGCAGCTTGCTGGGGGCTAACAATCAGCCCCAGCATTTT
13	NA	TRBV6-5	TRBJ1-4	TRBD1	CASSGQGYEKLFF	TGTGCCAGCTCGGGACAGGGGTACGAAAAACTGTTTTTT
11	NA	TRBV28	TRBJ1-1	NA	CASGHRTEAFF	TGTGCCAGCGGACACAGGACTGAAGCTTTCTTT
13	NA	TRBV6-1	TRBJ2-7	NA	CASSDAGTYEQYF	TGTGCCAGCAGTGACGCCGGGACCTACGAGCAGTACTTC
14	NA	TRBV19	TRBJ1-2	NA	CASSIGQGFYGYTF	TGTGCCAGTAGTATTGGGCAGGGGTTTTATGGCTACACCTTC
17	NA	TRBV5-8	TRBJ1-1	TRBD1	CASSLDTGTGAITEAFF	TGTGCCAGCAGCTTGGATACCGGGACAGGGGCGATCACTGAAGCTTTCTTT
14	few	TRBV29-1	TRBJ1-1	TRBD1	CSVEEGGLNTEAFF	TGCAGCGTTGAAGAAGGGGGCTTGAACACTGAAGCTTTCTTT
13	NA	TRBV3-1/TRBV3-2	TRBJ2-5	NA	CASRLYREETQYF	TGTGCCAGCAGACTTTATCGGGAAGAGACCCAGTACTTC
19	NA	TRBV1	TRBJ2-1	NA	CTSSQDPATSGRAGNEQFF	TGCACCAGCAGCCAAGACCCCGCGACTAGCGGGAGGGCTGGCAATGAGCAGTTCTTC
11	NA	TRBV3-1/TRBV3-2	TRBJ2-1	NA	CASSQSDEQFF	TGTGCCAGCAGCCAGTCGGATGAGCAGTTCTTC
14	NA	TRBV5-1	TRBJ2-7	NA	CASSSILGPDEQYF	TGCGCCAGCAGCTCGATTTTGGGGCCAGACGAGCAGTACTTC
15	NA	TRBV3-1/TRBV3-2	TRBJ1-3	NA	CASSLYGDSGNTIYF	TGTGCCAGCAGCCTTTACGGGGATTCTGGAAACACCATATATTTT
14	NA	TRBV5-1	TRBJ2-3	NA	CASSLVAPPDTQYF	TGCGCCAGCAGCTTAGTCGCGCCCCCAGATACGCAGTATTTT
15	NA	TRBV11-2	TRBJ2-2	NA	CASSFVWGSAGELFF	TGTGCCAGCAGCTTCGTCTGGGGCTCGGCCGGGGAGCTGTTTTTT
14	NA	TRBV7-8	TRBJ2-1	NA	CASSLASGYNEQFF	TGTGCCAGCAGCTTAGCGAGCGGGTACAATGAGCAGTTCTTC
16	NA	TRBV7-6	TRBJ1-6	NA	CASSLDSDRYNSPLHF	TGTGCCAGCAGCTTAGACTCGGACAGATATAATTCACCCCTCCACTTT
15	NA	TRBV2	TRBJ2-1	TRBD2	CATTPRAGAYNEQFF	TGTGCCACCACCCCCAGGGCGGGAGCCTACAATGAGCAGTTCTTC
13	NA	TRBV2	TRBJ1-3	TRBD1	CASWTGSGNTIYF	TGTGCCAGCTGGACAGGCTCTGGAAACACCATATATTTT
17	NA	TRBV25-1	TRBJ1-1	TRBD1	CASSEYFTGGEYTEAFF	TGTGCCAGCAGTGAATATTTCACAGGGGGCGAGTACACTGAAGCTTTCTTT
12	NA	TRBV27	TRBJ1-2	NA	CASRGRTYGYTF	TGTGCCAGCAGAGGCAGGACTTATGGCTACACCTTC
15	NA	TRBV11-1	TRBJ2-7	NA	CASSPLAPNYYEQYF	TGTGCCAGCAGTCCCCTAGCGCCAAACTACTACGAGCAGTACTTC
14	NA	TRBV5-6	TRBJ1-6	NA	CASSFQGKSSPLHF	TGTGCCAGCAGCTTCCAGGGAAAGAGTTCACCCCTCCACTTT
17	NA	TRBV5-8	TRBJ2-2	NA	CASSVYRGKWNTGELFF	TGTGCCAGCAGCGTTTATCGGGGTAAGTGGAACACCGGGGAGCTGTTTTTT
13	NA	TRBV18	TRBJ2-2	NA	CASSPTGAGELFF	TGTGCCAGCTCACCAACGGGAGCCGGGGAGCTGTTTTTT
12	once	TRBV14	TRBJ2-1	NA	CASSQEYHRQFF	TGTGCCAGCAGCCAAGAATATCACAGGCAGTTCTTC
16	NA	TRBV3-1/TRBV3-2	TRBJ1-4	NA	CASSQTPRVFNEKLFF	TGTGCCAGCAGCCAAACGCCCCGGGTCTTCAATGAAAAACTGTTTTTT